Listed below are T cell receptor beta chains from one sample, sequenced in a study of blood T cell repertoires in COVID-19. TCRdb's table, derived via immunoSEQ multiplex PCR, lists solely in-frame clones and lacks some. The sample records 150,000 to 200,000 clones, 87% being singletons. Sequencing used peripheral blood. All receptors come from a woman in her forties or fifties with acute or convalescent COVID-19. CDR3s include the opening cysteine and the closing phenylalanine or tryptophan. The D gene is left open where the match is weak. A row's size may be missing; if present it is once, few, many or a size class.

clone_size,j_call,v_call,d_call,cdr3_nt,cdr3_aa
NA,TRBJ2-5,TRBV9,TRBD1,TGTGCCAGCAGCGCCTCCGGGACAGTCCAAGAGACCCAGTACTTC,CASSASGTVQETQYF
NA,TRBJ2-5,TRBV24-1,TRBD1,TGTGCCACCAGTGATGAGACAGGGATGAAGACCCAGTACTTC,CATSDETGMKTQYF
few,TRBJ1-2,TRBV18,NA,TGTGCCAGCTCACCCGGACCGGAGGGTGGCTACACCTTC,CASSPGPEGGYTF
once,TRBJ2-2,TRBV9,NA,TGTGCCAGCAGCCCCCCCGGACAGTTTAACACCGGGGAGCTGTTTTTT,CASSPPGQFNTGELFF
NA,TRBJ1-2,TRBV7-9,TRBD1,TGTGCCAGCAGCTTCCTTCCGGGACAGATTTATGGCTACACCTTC,CASSFLPGQIYGYTF
once,TRBJ1-1,TRBV7-9,NA,TGTGCCAGCAGTCTCCCGTCCCAGTCCACTGAAGCTTTCTTT,CASSLPSQSTEAFF
few,TRBJ1-1,TRBV9,TRBD1,TGTGCCAGCAGCGTAGAGGGACAGTGGAACACTGAAGCTTTCTTT,CASSVEGQWNTEAFF
NA,TRBJ2-5,TRBV6-4,TRBD1,TGTGCCAGCAGTGACCCGATCGACCCTAGGACAGGGTCCGAGACCCAGTACTTC,CASSDPIDPRTGSETQYF
NA,TRBJ1-5,TRBV5-5,TRBD1,TGTGCCAGCAGTCTGGACAGGGTTGATCAGCCCCAGCATTTT,CASSLDRVDQPQHF
once,TRBJ1-4,TRBV10-3,NA,TGTGCCGTGGGAGTTGTGGGTGAAAAACTGTTTTTT,CAVGVVGEKLFF
NA,TRBJ2-4,TRBV7-2,NA,TGTGCCAGCAGCTTCCCGGGGAACATTCAGTACTTC,CASSFPGNIQYF
NA,TRBJ2-3,TRBV18,NA,TGTGCCAGCTCTCCCCTCGGGGGCACAGATACGCAGTATTTT,CASSPLGGTDTQYF
NA,TRBJ2-7,TRBV11-3,TRBD2,TGTGCCAGCAGCTTTCGGACTAGCTCCTACGAGCAGTACTTC,CASSFRTSSYEQYF
NA,TRBJ1-1,TRBV4-1,TRBD1,TGCGCCAGCAGCCAGGCTCCGACAGGGGGCACTGAAGCTTTCTTT,CASSQAPTGGTEAFF
NA,TRBJ2-3,TRBV7-2,NA,TGTGCCAGCAGCTTCGTAGTCCCATCGGATACGCAGTATTTT,CASSFVVPSDTQYF